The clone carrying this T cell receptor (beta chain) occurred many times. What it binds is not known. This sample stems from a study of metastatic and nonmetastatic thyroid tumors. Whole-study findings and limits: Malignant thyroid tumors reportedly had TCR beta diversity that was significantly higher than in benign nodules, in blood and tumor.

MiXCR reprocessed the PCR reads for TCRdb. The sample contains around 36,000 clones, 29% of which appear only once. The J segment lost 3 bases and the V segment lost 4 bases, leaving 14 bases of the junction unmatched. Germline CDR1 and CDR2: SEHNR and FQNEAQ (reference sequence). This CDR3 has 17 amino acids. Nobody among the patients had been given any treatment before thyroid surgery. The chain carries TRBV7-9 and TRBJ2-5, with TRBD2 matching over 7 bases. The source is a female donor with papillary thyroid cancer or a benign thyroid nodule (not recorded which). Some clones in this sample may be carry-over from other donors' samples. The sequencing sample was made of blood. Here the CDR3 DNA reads TGTGCCAGCAGCTCAAAGCCTACGGACGGGGGGAAAGAGACCCAGTACTTC. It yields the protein CASSSKPTDGGKETQYF.